This section outlines one TCR beta chain sequence together with its context. V trimming: 5 bases; J trimming: 3 bases; junction bases outside the gene matches: 8. The CDR3 runs to 16 residues. The germline CDR1 and CDR2 sequences are LNHDA and SQIVND (reference sequence). These data come from a study of blood T cell repertoires in COVID-19. Study background: Italy, Spain and the United States were the sources of the convalescent and acute COVID-19 samples. In each case, the material was cDNA or gDNA derived from T cells, B-cell-depleted T cells, or PBMCs.

In the source study's methods: The authors estimated nucleated cell counts from reference gene primer amplification. TCRdb's copy holds only in-frame clones and misses some; the assay was immunoSEQ multiplex PCR. Clone size and V and J calls were adopted from that table, with D and trimming inferred from the DNA. The sample has around 130,000 clones; 80% to 90% are singletons. The receptor was isolated from a man aged 50-59 years with active or convalescent COVID-19. This sequence joins TRBV19 and TRBJ1-4, with 8 positions matching TRBD1. Sequences were obtained from peripheral blood. Here the CDR3 DNA reads TGTGCCAGTAGTGGGACAGGAAGTCTGGCTAATGAAAAACTGTTTTTT. The encoded protein is CASSGTGSLANEKLFF. The full variable domain, with the rest looked up from reference TRBV19 and TRBJ1-4, is DGGITQSPKYLFRKEGQNVTLSCEQNLNHDAMYWYRQDPGQGLRLIYYSQIVNDFQKGDIAEGYSVSREKKESFPLTVTSAQKNPTAFYLCASSGTGSLANEKLFFGSGTQLSVL.